The 24 T cell receptor beta chains below all came from one sample that was sequenced in a study of blood T cell repertoires in COVID-19. The data were produced by immunoSEQ multiplex PCR, yet TCRdb's version contains in-frame clones alone and is incomplete. The repertoire holds roughly 270,000 clones, roughly 85% seen once, with roughly 4.6% in the top ten. Source material: peripheral blood. Every receptor here comes from a man aged 50-60 years with active or convalescent COVID-19.

V is TRBV6-1 and J is TRBJ1-2, with 8 bases fitting TRBD1. From germline, CDR1 is MNHNS and CDR2 SASEGT. The CDR3 loop spans 14 amino acids. The V gene end was trimmed by 1 base and the J gene end by 9 bases; junction bases not matched to a gene: 7. In DNA form, the CDR3 reads TGTGCCAGCAGTGAAGAGGACAGGGTTCGAAGCTACACCTTC. This translates into CASSEEDRVRSYTF.

This clone was recorded once. The chain combines TRBV5-4 with TRBJ2-1; maybe TRBD2 (6 bases). Between the trimmed V and J ends, which lost 3 bases and 0 bases, there was a span of 13 bases. Germline V gene sequence: CDR1 SGHNT, CDR2 YYREEE (reference sequence). This CDR3 is built from 16 residues. In nucleotides, the CDR3 is TGTGCCAGCAGCTCGGGCCGGGGGAGCTCCTACAATGAGCAGTTCTTC. Translating it yields CASSSGRGSSYNEQFF.

The chain couples TRBV4-1 to TRBJ2-7, with D uncertain. V lost 1 base, J lost 5 bases, and 9 bases lay in between. CDR1 MGHRA and CDR2 YSYEKL come from the germline V gene. The CDR3 totals 13 residues. CDR3 amino acids: CASSQGAVDEQYF. The CDR3 DNA follows: TGCGCCAGCAGCCAAGGGGCCGTTGACGAGCAGTACTTC.

This sequence joins TRBV3-1 (or the pseudogene TRBV3-2) and TRBJ2-1, with D maybe TRBD2 (5 bases). Trimming left V 6 bases short and J 0 bases short, with 18 bases between. The CDR3 consists of 17 residues. The germline gives CDR1 LGHDT, CDR2 YNNKEL (reference sequence). DNA for the CDR3: TGTGCCAGCAGTCAGCAGCTAGCCCCGAGCTCCTACAATGAGCAGTTCTTC. Protein product: CASSQQLAPSSYNEQFF.

The J gene is TRBJ2-7, the V gene TRBV2, with 10 bases matching TRBD2. The CDR3 consists of 13 residues. The trim removed 8 bases at V and 7 bases at J, leaving 8 bases unmatched. Germline V gene sequence: CDR1 SNHLY, CDR2 FYNNEI. In nucleotides, the CDR3 is TGTGCCAGCCGAGCGGGAGGGCCGGGAGAGCAGTACTTC. This gives the protein CASRAGGPGEQYF.

The chain employs TRBV2 and TRBJ1-4; 7 bases are shared with TRBD1. From germline, CDR1 is SNHLY and CDR2 FYNNEI. V was pared by 6 bases and J by 2 bases, with 3 bases of the junction left unmatched. The CDR3 runs 14 residues. The CDR3: CASREQGTNEKLFF. For the CDR3, the DNA is TGTGCCAGCAGGGAACAGGGGACTAATGAAAAACTGTTTTTT.

In its sample, this clone was seen once. The V gene is TRBV28, the J gene TRBJ1-5; tentatively, D is TRBD1 (6 bases). The V and J ends lost 7 bases and 3 bases respectively, with 19 bases between them. Germline CDR1 reads MDHEN; CDR2 reads SYDVKM. The CDR3 has 16 amino acids. For the CDR3, the DNA is TGTGCCAGCACCTCGAGGTCGGGACAAAACAATCAGCCCCAGCATTTT. Translated, it gives CASTSRSGQNNQPQHF.

Only one count was recorded for this clone. The CDR3 reads CASSLPVAEAFF. CDR3 in DNA: TGTGCCAGCAGCTTACCGGTCGCTGAAGCTTTCTTT. V is TRBV7-9 and J is TRBJ1-1; no firm D call. The CDR3 spans 12 residues. Germline CDR1 and CDR2: SEHNR and FQNEAQ (reference sequence). V was shortened by 2 bases and J by 6 bases, with 7 bases between the two germline ends.

V is TRBV5-1 and J is TRBJ1-2; D perhaps matches TRBD1 (5 bases). This CDR3 has 14 residues. V was cut by 10 bases and J by 8 bases, with 24 bases left in between. The V gene's germline CDR1 is SGHRS and CDR2 YFSETQ. The CDR3 loop reads CACQLGRGLGGYTF. The CDR3 DNA follows: TGCGCCTGCCAGCTTGGTAGGGGACTGGGAGGCTACACCTTC.

The chain uses TRBV28 and TRBJ1-1; 7 nucleotides match TRBD1. Per germline, CDR1 MDHEN and CDR2 SYDVKM. The ends lost 4 bases at V and 9 bases at J; junction bases unmatched: 8. The CDR3 is made up of 13 amino acids. The CDR3 spells CASSSGQTIKAFF. CDR3 in DNA: TGTGCCAGCAGTTCGGGACAGACTATAAAAGCTTTCTTT.

Only one count was recorded for this clone. The chain recombines TRBV3-1 (or the pseudogene TRBV3-2) with TRBJ1-5; D possibly corresponds to TRBD1 (6 bases). V was clipped by 4 bases and J by 6 bases, with 10 bases between them. The V gene's germline CDR1 is LGHDT and CDR2 YNNKEL (reference sequence). The CDR3 runs to 13 residues. CDR3 sequence reads: CASSRTEAQPQHF. The DNA for the CDR3 is TGTGCCAGCAGCCGGACAGAGGCTCAGCCCCAGCATTTT.

The chain is built from TRBV12-5 and TRBJ1-4, with D possibly being TRBD1 (6 bases). Trimming left V 7 bases short and J 7 bases short, with 13 bases between. Germline V gives CDR1 LGHNT, CDR2 FRNRAP. This CDR3 region has 13 residues. CDR3 region: CASALGGVEKLFF. In nucleotides, the CDR3 is TGTGCTAGTGCCTTAGGGGGAGTTGAAAAACTGTTTTTT.

V is TRBV7-3 and J is TRBJ1-2; TRBD1 aligns across 10 bases. Germline V gives CDR1 SGHTA, CDR2 FQGTGA. J gave up 2 bases and V 5 bases, and 11 bases lay outside the gene matches. The CDR3 length is 17 residues. The chain's CDR3 is CASSPTGGGRSNYGYTF. DNA of the CDR3: TGTGCCAGCAGCCCGACAGGGGGCGGAAGGTCAAACTATGGCTACACCTTC.

The table lists this clone with many counts. The V call is TRBV19, the J call TRBJ2-7; D is undetermined. Germline V gene sequence: CDR1 LNHDA, CDR2 SQIVND (reference sequence). The CDR3 is 12 residues long. V dropped 5 bases and J dropped 5 bases, with 10 bases sitting between them. CDR3 bases: TGTGCCAGTAGTGGCCCTTTGAACGAGCAGTACTTC. It encodes CASSGPLNEQYF.

CDR3 region: CASSPGQVSSGNTIYF. CDR3 nucleotides: TGTGCCAGCTCACCGGGACAGGTCAGCTCTGGAAACACCATATATTTT. The gene calls are TRBV18 and TRBJ1-3; 8 bases are a match to TRBD1. The CDR3 length is 16 residues. The V segment lost 3 bases and the J segment 0 bases; nucleotides outside the gene matches: 4. From germline, CDR1 is KGHSH and CDR2 LQKENI.

The V gene is TRBV7-9, the J gene TRBJ1-1, with TRBD1 as a possible D gene (5 bases). V was pared by 5 bases and J by 3 bases, with 7 bases between. In germline, CDR1 is SEHNR, CDR2 FQNEAQ (reference sequence). CDR3 length: 12 residues. CDR3 protein: CASSKGYTEAFF. In DNA, the CDR3 is TGTGCCAGCAGCAAGGGGTACACTGAAGCTTTCTTT.

The gene calls are TRBV28 and TRBJ2-3; 8 positions match TRBD1. Germline CDR1 reads MDHEN; CDR2 reads SYDVKM. The CDR3 length is 18 residues. V gave up 4 bases and J gave up 4 bases; unmatched junction bases: 16. CDR3 region: CASSSASRGRRGADTQYF. The CDR3 nucleotides read TGTGCCAGCAGTTCCGCAAGCAGGGGGCGCAGAGGGGCAGATACGCAGTATTTT.

The chain uses TRBV9 and TRBJ2-7, with a possible D match to TRBD2 (6 bases). CDR1 and CDR2 from the germline V gene are SGDLS and YYNGEE. V lost 2 bases and J lost 2, with 11 bases in between. This CDR3 contains 14 residues. The CDR3 nucleotides read TGTGCCAGCAGCGTGTTGGCGGGACCCTACGAGCAGTACTTC. Translating gives CASSVLAGPYEQYF.

The V and J genes are TRBV5-1 and TRBJ2-5; 15 bases line up with TRBD2. CDR3 length: 17 amino acids. The trim removed 2 bases at V and 1 base at J, leaving 3 bases unmatched. Germline CDR1 and CDR2: SGHRS and YFSETQ. The DNA for the CDR3 is TGCGCCAGCAGCTTCCGGACTAGCGGGAGGGCCCAAGAGACCCAGTACTTC. This codes for CASSFRTSGRAQETQYF.

The chain recombines TRBV5-5 with TRBJ1-5, with TRBD1 identical over 7 bases. This CDR3 region has 13 residues. V was clipped by 4 bases and J by 5 bases; unmatched bases: 3. The germline CDR1 and CDR2 sequences are SGHKS and YYEKEE (reference sequence). The CDR3 sequence is CASSGTEDQPQHF. DNA for the CDR3: TGTGCCAGCAGCGGGACAGAAGATCAGCCCCAGCATTTT.

V and J are TRBV29-1 and TRBJ1-4, with D unresolved. Looked up from germline, CDR1 is SQVTM and CDR2 is ANQGSEA. V lost 4 bases, J lost 1 base, and 7 bases lay in between. This CDR3 region has 13 residues. The CDR3 DNA reads as TGCAGCGTTGGTCTAGGAACTAATGAAAAACTGTTTTTT. Translated, it gives CSVGLGTNEKLFF. The full variable domain, with the rest looked up from reference TRBV29-1 and TRBJ1-4, is SAVISQKPSRDICQRGTSLTIQCQVDSQVTMMFWYRQQPGQSLTLIATANQGSEATYESGFVIDKFPISRPNLTFSTLTVSNMSPEDSSIYLCSVGLGTNEKLFFGSGTQLSVL.

Only one count was recorded for this clone. The rearrangement joins TRBV5-4 to TRBJ1-3, with 9 positions matching TRBD1. Germline CDR1 SGHNT, CDR2 YYREEE (reference sequence). The J segment lost 6 bases and the V segment lost 0 bases, leaving 4 bases of the junction unmatched. The CDR3 sequence is 15 residues long. This chain's CDR3 is CASSLGTGGENTIYF. The CDR3 DNA follows: TGTGCCAGCAGCTTGGGTACAGGGGGCGAAAACACCATATATTTT.

The chain combines TRBV4-3 with TRBJ2-1; 7 nucleotides agree with TRBD2. Per germline, CDR1 LGHNA and CDR2 YSLEER. The ends lost 0 bases at V and 10 bases at J; junction bases unmatched: 9. CDR3 length equals 15 residues. This CDR3 is CASSQDGDPGGEQFF. In DNA, the CDR3 is TGCGCCAGCAGCCAAGATGGGGACCCGGGGGGAGAGCAGTTCTTC.

This sequence joins TRBV14 and TRBJ2-1, with D possibly TRBD1 on 5 matching bases. Germline CDR1 SGHDN, CDR2 FVKESK. The CDR3 is 14 residues long. Trimming took off 1 base at V and 10 bases at J, with 14 bases between the two ends. CDR3 DNA sequence: TGTGCCAGCAGCCAAGCTGGTAGGGGCAGGGAGCAGTTCTTC. It encodes CASSQAGRGREQFF.